The source of this T cell receptor (beta chain) is a study of T cells after yellow fever vaccination. V lost 4 bases and J 4 bases, leaving 13 bases between the germline ends. Germline lookup yields CDR1 SGHAT and CDR2 FQNNGV. This CDR3 region has 15 residues. TCRdb independently ran MiXCR on the 5' RACE reads; one entry per CDR3 protein. The table records some 49,000 distinct CDR3 sequences, 5% to 8% of them present only once. This chain joins TRBV11-2 and TRBJ1-4, with D perhaps matching TRBD1 (5 bases). The sequencing used PBMCs, either bulk or a sorted T-cell subset (CD4+, CD8+, memory, or dextramer-sorted; not recorded which), collected 45 days after the yellow fever booster vaccination. The TCR originated in a man in his thirties or forties who received the YFV17D yellow fever vaccine. The CDR3 DNA reads as TGTGCCAGCAGCTATGGGGCGCGCGTTAATGAAAAACTGTTTTTT. It codes for CASSYGARVNEKLFF.